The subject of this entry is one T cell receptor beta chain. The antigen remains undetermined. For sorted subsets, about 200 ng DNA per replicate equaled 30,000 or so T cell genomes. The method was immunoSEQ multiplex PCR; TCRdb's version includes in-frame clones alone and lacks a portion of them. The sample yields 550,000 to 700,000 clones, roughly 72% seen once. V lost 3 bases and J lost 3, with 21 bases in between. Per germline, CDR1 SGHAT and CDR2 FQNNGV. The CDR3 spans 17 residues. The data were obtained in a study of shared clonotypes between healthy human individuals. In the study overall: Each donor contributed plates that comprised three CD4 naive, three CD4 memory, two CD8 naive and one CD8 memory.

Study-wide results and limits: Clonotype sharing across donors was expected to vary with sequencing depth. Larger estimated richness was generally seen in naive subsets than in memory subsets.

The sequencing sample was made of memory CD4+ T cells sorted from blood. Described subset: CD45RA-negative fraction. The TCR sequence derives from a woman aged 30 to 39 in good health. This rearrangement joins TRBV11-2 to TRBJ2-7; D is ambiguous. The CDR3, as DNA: TGTGCCAGCAGCTTTGGCTCAACGAGACTTTTTGGCTACGAGCAGTACTTC. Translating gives CASSFGSTRLFGYEQYF. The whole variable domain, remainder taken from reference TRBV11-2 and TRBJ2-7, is EAGVAQSPRYKIIEKRQSVAFWCNPISGHATLYWYQQILGQGPKLLIQFQNNGVVDDSQLPKDRFSAERLKGVDSTLKIQPAKLEDSAVYLCASSFGSTRLFGYEQYFGPGTRLTVT.